This T cell receptor (beta chain) was recorded in a study of blood T cell repertoires in COVID-19. Overall study context: Specimens from acute and convalescent COVID-19 originated in the United States, Italy and Spain. Sample material is recorded as cDNA or gDNA derived from T cells, B-cell-depleted T cells, or PBMCs.

In the authors' workflow: Nucleated cell counts were estimated from reference gene primer amplification. Repertoires were generated with immunoSEQ multiplex PCR, while TCRdb's copy carries only in-frame clones and drops some. That table gives V, J and clone size, and the DNA gave D and trimming. The repertoire holds 100,000 or so clones, with roughly 92% as singletons. The CDR3 sequence is 13 residues long. Trimming took off 3 bases at V and 4 bases at J, with 9 bases between the two ends. The germline V gene encodes CDR1 SNHLY and CDR2 FYNNEI. This clone showed up just once. The source of this sequence is a man over 45 with active COVID-19. Specimen: peripheral blood. The genes are TRBV2 and TRBJ1-1; possibly TRBD1 for D (5 bases). The CDR3 region is CASSDREATEAFF. The CDR3, as DNA: TGTGCCAGCAGTGACAGGGAGGCCACTGAAGCTTTCTTT.